This record looks at one TCR beta chain sequence and its context. Its antigen remains undetermined. No much larger clonotype is one base removed from it; base qualities were not supplied. These data belong to a study of neoadjuvant anti-PD-1 for oral cavity cancer (dated by TCRdb to about 2021). In terms of the full investigation: Patients mostly received three to four biweekly doses of nivolumab at 3 mg/kg before curative-intent surgical resection. Responders were defined as patients with complete response, partial response or stable disease by RECIST 1.1; non-responders were defined as patients with progression. An approximately 31% response rate was observed in the parent correlative cohort, in which more than nine patients were included. For patients who did not progress, a fourth nivolumab dose was given around day 43, followed by definitive surgical resection on days 50-56.

For deep sequencing, PBMC libraries mostly used about 500 ng of input genomic DNA, with six replicates for each sample. TCRbeta libraries were prepared with the immunoSEQ hsTCRbeta kit according to the manufacturer's instructions. The finished libraries were brought together in one pool at approximately 3 nM, which was then read using an Illumina NovaSeq 6000 S4 flow cell. In the authors' own workflow: The immunoSEQ Analyzer handled quality control and preprocessing of the raw data. The analysis was restricted to productive rearrangements, with each unique CDR3 amino acid sequence defining a clonotype. Using the R package tcR, the researchers computed the Gini-Simpson index as their estimate of repertoire clonality. Student's t test was used to compare Gini indices, and Pearson correlation was used to assess associations with tumor size change. TCRdb retrieved this table from immuneACCESS and kept in-frame rearrangements only. Not all clones are present; in checked studies, unresolved V genes account for under half, and no reason is known for the remainder. V, J and clone size are those of that table, while D and trimming were read from the DNA. The sample contains fewer than 20,000 clones, less than 70% of them found a single time. 2.5% to 3.5% of the sample is held by the ten biggest clonotypes.

Study-wide conclusions, independent of this receptor: After neoadjuvant nivolumab, non-responders showed significantly higher T cell clonality (Gini index) in PBMCs than responders did. The TCR analyses had only three patients in each response group, and the authors called for validation in larger cohorts. Higher pretreatment blood TCRbeta clonality and lower post-treatment tumor TCRbeta clonality were correlated with higher pretreatment blood Treg/Th17 ratios.

What the time point label conveys for this sample: before neoadjuvant nivolumab. None of the patients had received prior systemic or radiation treatment, and all were newly diagnosed with stage II-IVA oral cavity squamous cell carcinoma. Everyone in the cohort had locally advanced, HPV-negative oral cavity squamous cell carcinoma. Peripheral blood mononuclear cells were analyzed directly and were not maintained or expanded in culture. The samples were drawn from a longitudinal correlative study tied to a single-arm phase II trial testing neoadjuvant nivolumab in oral cavity squamous cell carcinoma. Genomic DNA-based TCRbeta sequencing was performed on subject-matched pre- and post-treatment PBMCs and tumors from three responders and three non-responders. Peripheral blood mononuclear cells were drawn once before nivolumab treatment and a second time after treatment, when surgery took place. The Maxwell RSC DNA from Cells kit was used to isolate genomic DNA from PBMCs.

Reading the germline V gene gives CDR1 MGHRA and CDR2 YSYEKL. V is pruned by 2 bases and J by 7 bases, leaving 19 bases of the junction without a gene match. Measured from the cysteine to the phenylalanine, the CDR3 is 20 residues long. This entry keeps only the CDR3 DNA: 60 bases, framed from base 1. This sequence uses TRBV4-1 and TRBJ2-1, and 11 bases in between align with TRBD2. This TCR derives from a person aged 35-80 years with oral cavity squamous cell carcinoma. The specimen was PBMCs, collected before nivolumab (anti-PD-1) treatment. The CDR3 reads as follows: CASSQTLGQISGRVANEQFF. The nucleotide sequence is TGCGCCAGCAGCCAAACCCTTGGACAGATTAGCGGGAGGGTCGCGAATGAGCAGTTCTTC.